The rows below give T cell receptor beta chains drawn from one sample of a study of blood T cell repertoires in COVID-19. Data came from immunoSEQ multiplex PCR; TCRdb stores just in-frame clones and leaves some out. The table records 90,000 to 120,000 clones, 70% to 90% of them present only once. Sequenced: peripheral blood. All receptors come from a man aged 50-59 years with active or convalescent COVID-19. Each CDR3 is given with its conserved first and last residue. A D gene is named only where the DNA matches it firmly. Where a row states a size, it is once, few, many or the class of an expanded clone; other rows omit it.

clone size: .; D gene: .; J gene: TRBJ1-6; V gene: TRBV27; CDR3 DNA: TGTGCCAGCAGTCCAACCTATTATAATTCACCCCTCCACTTT; CDR3 protein: CASSPTYYNSPLHF
clone size: .; D gene: TRBD1; J gene: TRBJ2-4; V gene: TRBV27; CDR3 DNA: TGTGCCAGCAGGGGGACAGGGGGACACATTCAGTACTTC; CDR3 protein: CASRGTGGHIQYF
clone size: .; D gene: TRBD2; J gene: TRBJ2-7; V gene: TRBV6-6; CDR3 DNA: TGTGCCAGCAGAGACCCTTGGACTAGCGGGAGCTACGAGCAGTACTTC; CDR3 protein: CASRDPWTSGSYEQYF
clone size: .; D gene: TRBD1; J gene: TRBJ1-1; V gene: TRBV5-6; CDR3 DNA: TGTGCCAGCAGCTCGGGGACAGGGAACACTGAAGCTTTCTTT; CDR3 protein: CASSSGTGNTEAFF
clone size: .; D gene: .; J gene: TRBJ1-1; V gene: TRBV5-1; CDR3 DNA: TGCGCCAGCAGCTTGGCCCCAGGCAACACTGAAGCTTTCTTT; CDR3 protein: CASSLAPGNTEAFF
clone size: .; D gene: TRBD1; J gene: TRBJ2-1; V gene: TRBV18; CDR3 DNA: TGTGCCAGCTCACCATACGAGACCGGGACAGGGTCAGGAAATGAGCAGTTCTTC; CDR3 protein: CASSPYETGTGSGNEQFF
clone size: .; D gene: .; J gene: TRBJ2-1; V gene: TRBV27; CDR3 DNA: TGTGCCAGCAGTCCGCGGGTATCCTCCTACAATGAGCAGTTCTTC; CDR3 protein: CASSPRVSSYNEQFF
clone size: few; D gene: .; J gene: TRBJ1-2; V gene: TRBV6-5; CDR3 DNA: TGTGCCAGCAGTTACGGCAATGGCTACACCTTC; CDR3 protein: CASSYGNGYTF
clone size: .; D gene: .; J gene: TRBJ2-7; V gene: TRBV11-3; CDR3 DNA: TGTGCCAGCAGCTCGGACAGACTCCTGAATGACGAGCAGTACTTC; CDR3 protein: CASSSDRLLNDEQYF
clone size: .; D gene: TRBD1; J gene: TRBJ2-7; V gene: TRBV4-1; CDR3 DNA: TGCGCCAGCACTATAGGGGACAGAGCAACCTACGAGCAGTACTTC; CDR3 protein: CASTIGDRATYEQYF
clone size: few; D gene: TRBD1; J gene: TRBJ1-1; V gene: TRBV19; CDR3 DNA: TGTGCCAGTAGTACCCAAACCGGGACAGGGGAATTTATCACTGAAGCTTTCTTT; CDR3 protein: CASSTQTGTGEFITEAFF